This TCR beta chain was identified during a study of memory CD4+ T cells and cytomegalovirus serostatus. Study at large: Healthy Belgian adult donors included about 10 CMV-positive and 24 CMV-negative people. The study's findings and limits: Each of 67 CMV-associated TCRbeta sequences occurred in one to five individuals. The CMV-associated TCR signature appears largely within the CD4+ memory repertoire.

In regard to this clone: Its antigen is unknown.

Single viable CD3+CD4+CD8-CD45RO+ cells were sorted as the memory CD4+ T cells. Serostatus was set by detecting CMV pp150, pp28, p38, p52 IgG. With V trimmed by 4 bases and J by 2 bases, 5 bases remained unmatched. The CDR3 covers 14 residues. Looked up from germline, CDR1 is LNHDA and CDR2 is SQIVND (reference sequence). Using immunoSEQ multiplex PCR, the repertoire was profiled, and TCRdb retains in-frame clones only, with some absent. The repertoire holds 45,000 to 65,000 clones, with around 82% as singletons. This TCR came from an adult in good health and CMV-seropositive. V gene TRBV19 combines with J gene TRBJ2-7; TRBD1 agrees at 7 bases. Sequencing input: memory CD4+ T cells from blood. The CDR3 is CASSRDRATYEQYF. The CDR3 DNA is TGTGCCAGTAGTAGAGACAGGGCCACCTACGAGCAGTACTTC.